This TCR beta chain was profiled in a study of cytomegalovirus exposure and HLA in healthy donors. This PCR relied on a set of 60 Vbeta primers and 13 Jbeta primers. Profiled with immunoSEQ multiplex PCR; TCRdb holds only in-frame clones, not every one. The sample shows 130,000 or so clones, 65% to 75% of them seen only once. Study observations and caveats: Cytomegalovirus association was assigned to 150 to 200 TCR beta chains. Compared with the roughly 700-donor mean, an Asian-associated ancestry cluster reportedly had fewer N-insertions, according to a later analysis. Equally common other TCR beta chains were less clonally expanded than HLA-associated ones, a later analysis found. Earlier analysis found most TCR beta V segments productive about 87% or about 30% of the time.

CDR3 length: 13 residues. The V segment lost 10 bases and the J segment 9 bases; nucleotides outside the gene matches: 9. Germline CDR1 is MNHEY and CDR2 is SVGAGI. As for this clone: The antigen remains unidentified.

The receptor comes from a man aged 40-50 years in good health and CMV-seropositive. The J gene is TRBJ1-6, the V gene TRBV6-5, with 7 bases matching TRBD1. Sequencing input: PBMCs. As DNA, the CDR3 is TGTGCCACCACGACAGGGTGGGGTTCACCCCTCCACTTT. Protein sequence: CATTTGWGSPLHF.